Shown below are 7 T cell receptor beta chains from a single sample sequenced in a study of blood T cell repertoires in COVID-19. Measured with immunoSEQ multiplex PCR; TCRdb has only the in-frame clones, and not every one. The data contain fewer than 200,000 clones, approximately 91% of them singletons. Sequencing used peripheral blood. These receptor sequences come from a man aged 18 to 29 with COVID-19, enrolled during active disease.

This clone turned up a few times. The chain joins TRBV4-2 to TRBJ1-5; unclear D gene. CDR1 and CDR2 from the germline V gene are LGHNA and YNFKEQ. This CDR3 comprises 13 residues. The ends were cut back, 3 bases at V and 7 bases at J, with 10 bases in the middle. In nucleotides, the CDR3 is TGTGCCAGCAGCCAGTTGACACAACAGCCCCAGCATTTT. It encodes CASSQLTQQPQHF.

The chain uses TRBV11-2 and TRBJ1-2; possibly TRBD1 for D (6 bases). The length of the CDR3 is 16 residues. Germline values: CDR1 SGHAT, CDR2 FQNNGV. V was trimmed by 1 base and J by 4 bases, leaving 16 bases between them. CDR3 protein: CASSLVPQGGGYGYTF. CDR3 nucleotides: TGTGCCAGCAGCTTAGTACCCCAGGGAGGGGGCTATGGCTACACCTTC.

The chain is built from TRBV27 and TRBJ2-7; 11 nucleotides match TRBD2. V trimming: 4 bases; J trimming: 0 bases; junction bases outside the gene matches: 2. This CDR3 spans 15 amino acids. Germline V gene data show CDR1 as MNHEY and CDR2 as SMNVEV (reference sequence). In DNA, the CDR3 is TGTGCCAGCAGTTCCCTAGCGGGAGGCTCCTACGAGCAGTACTTC. It specifies CASSSLAGGSYEQYF.

The chain combines TRBV9 with TRBJ2-1, with D possibly matching TRBD2 (6 bases). The CDR3 runs to 15 residues. V gave up 4 bases and J gave up 3 bases, with 14 bases separating them. CDR1 and CDR2 (germline): SGDLS, YYNGEE. The CDR3 protein is CASSLVADIYNEQFF. The CDR3 DNA follows: TGTGCCAGCAGCTTAGTAGCGGATATCTACAATGAGCAGTTCTTC.

J is TRBJ2-3 and V is TRBV5-1, with D perhaps TRBD1 (6 bases). CDR1 and CDR2 from the germline V gene are SGHRS and YFSETQ. The CDR3 covers 15 residues. V dropped 0 bases and J dropped 1 base, with 9 bases sitting between them. CDR3 sequence reads: CASSLDQGRTDTQYF. The CDR3, as DNA: TGCGCCAGCAGCTTGGATCAGGGGCGCACAGATACGCAGTATTTT.

The chain recombines TRBV15 with TRBJ2-2, with 8 bases matching TRBD2. The CDR3 is made up of 19 amino acids. V trimming: 0 bases; J trimming: 4 bases; junction bases outside the gene matches: 13. Germline lookup yields CDR1 LNHNV and CDR2 YYDKDF (reference sequence). CDR3 in DNA: TGTGCCACCAGCAGAGATCGGGGGGCAGCGGGAGTAGGCACCGGGGAGCTGTTTTTT. Translation gives CATSRDRGAAGVGTGELFF. The whole variable domain, remainder taken from reference TRBV15 and TRBJ2-2, is DAMVIQNPRYQVTQFGKPVTLSCSQTLNHNVMYWYQQKSSQAPKLLFHYYDKDFNNEADTPDNFQSRRPNTSFCFLDIRSPGLGDTAMYLCATSRDRGAAGVGTGELFFGEGSRLTVL.

The chain couples TRBV6-5 to TRBJ2-1, with TRBD1 matching 8 bases. Germline loops: CDR1 MNHEY, CDR2 SVGAGI. The junction had 6 bases not matched to a gene; V was cut back by 6 bases and J by 8 bases. This CDR3 has 13 residues. For the CDR3, the DNA is TGTGCCAGCAGCCCGACAGGGGACCATGAGCAGTTCTTC. Translated: CASSPTGDHEQFF.